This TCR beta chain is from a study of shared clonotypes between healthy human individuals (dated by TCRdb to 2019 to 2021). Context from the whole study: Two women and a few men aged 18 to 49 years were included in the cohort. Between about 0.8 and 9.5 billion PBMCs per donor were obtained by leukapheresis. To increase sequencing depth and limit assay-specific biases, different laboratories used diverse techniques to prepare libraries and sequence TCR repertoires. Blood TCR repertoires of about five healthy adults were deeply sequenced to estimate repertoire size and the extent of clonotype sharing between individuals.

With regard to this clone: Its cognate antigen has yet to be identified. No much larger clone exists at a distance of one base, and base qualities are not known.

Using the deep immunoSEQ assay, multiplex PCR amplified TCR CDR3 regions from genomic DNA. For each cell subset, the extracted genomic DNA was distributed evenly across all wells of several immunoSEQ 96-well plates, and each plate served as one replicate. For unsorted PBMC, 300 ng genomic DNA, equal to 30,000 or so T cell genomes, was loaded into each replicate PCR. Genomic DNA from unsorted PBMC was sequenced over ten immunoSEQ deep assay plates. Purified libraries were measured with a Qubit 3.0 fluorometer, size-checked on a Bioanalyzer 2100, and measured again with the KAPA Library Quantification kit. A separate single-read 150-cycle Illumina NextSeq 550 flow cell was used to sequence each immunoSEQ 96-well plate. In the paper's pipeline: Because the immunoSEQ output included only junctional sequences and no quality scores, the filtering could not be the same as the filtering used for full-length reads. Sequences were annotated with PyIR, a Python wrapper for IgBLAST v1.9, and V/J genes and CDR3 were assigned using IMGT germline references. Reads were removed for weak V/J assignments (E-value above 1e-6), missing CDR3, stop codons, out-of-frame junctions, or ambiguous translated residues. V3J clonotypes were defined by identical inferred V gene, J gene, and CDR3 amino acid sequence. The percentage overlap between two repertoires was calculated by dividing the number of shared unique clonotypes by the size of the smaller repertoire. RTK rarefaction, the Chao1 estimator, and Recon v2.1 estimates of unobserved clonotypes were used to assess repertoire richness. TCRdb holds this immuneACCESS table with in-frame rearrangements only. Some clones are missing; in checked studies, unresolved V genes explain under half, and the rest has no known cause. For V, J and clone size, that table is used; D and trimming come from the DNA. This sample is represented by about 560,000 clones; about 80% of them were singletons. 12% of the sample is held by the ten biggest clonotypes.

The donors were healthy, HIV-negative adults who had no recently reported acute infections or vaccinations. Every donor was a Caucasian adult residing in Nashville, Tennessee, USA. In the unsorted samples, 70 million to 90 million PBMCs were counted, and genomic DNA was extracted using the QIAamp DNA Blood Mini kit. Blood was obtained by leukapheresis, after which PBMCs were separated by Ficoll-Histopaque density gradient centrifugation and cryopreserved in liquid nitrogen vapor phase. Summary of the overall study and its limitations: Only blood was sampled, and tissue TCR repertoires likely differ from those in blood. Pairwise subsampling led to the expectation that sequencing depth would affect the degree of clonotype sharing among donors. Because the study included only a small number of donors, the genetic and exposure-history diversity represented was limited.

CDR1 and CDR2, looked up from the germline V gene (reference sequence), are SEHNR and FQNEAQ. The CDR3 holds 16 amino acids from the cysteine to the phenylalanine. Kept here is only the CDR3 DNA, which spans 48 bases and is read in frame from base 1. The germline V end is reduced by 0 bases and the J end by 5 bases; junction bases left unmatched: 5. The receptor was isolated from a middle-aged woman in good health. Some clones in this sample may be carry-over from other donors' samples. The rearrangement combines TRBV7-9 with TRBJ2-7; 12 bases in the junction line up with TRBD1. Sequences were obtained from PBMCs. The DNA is TGTGCCAGCAGCTTAGCTTGGGACAGGGGGCGCCACGAGCAGTACTTC. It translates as CASSLAWDRGRHEQYF. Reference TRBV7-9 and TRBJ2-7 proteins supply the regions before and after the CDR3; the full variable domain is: DTGVSQNPRHKITKRGQNVTFRCDPISEHNRLYWYRQTLGQGPEFLTYFQNEAQLEKSRLLSDRFSAERPKGSFSTLEIQRTEQGDSAMYLCASSLAWDRGRHEQYFGPGTRLTVT.